This TCR beta chain was sequenced for a study of blood T cell repertoires in COVID-19. The wider study: The cDNA or gDNA used as material had been derived from T cells, B-cell-depleted T cells, or PBMCs.

Sequenced by immunoSEQ multiplex PCR; TCRdb stores in-frame clones only, minus some. The sample has 350,000 to 400,000 clones, roughly 90% seen once. This clone appeared once. This TCR was recovered from a woman aged 25 to 39 with acute COVID-19. The sequencing input was PBMCs or T cells enriched from blood (not recorded which).

CDR3: CASSLGGVSQETQYF. The CDR3 DNA is TGCGCCAGCAGCTTGGGCGGGGTATCCCAAGAGACCCAGTACTTC. This chain connects TRBV5-1 to TRBJ2-5; D might be TRBD2 (6 bases). Trimming removed 0 bases at V and 1 base at J, with 10 bases between. This CDR3 is 15 amino acids long. Per the germline V gene, CDR1 is SGHRS and CDR2 is YFSETQ.